Each of the 21 T cell receptor beta chains below was sequenced from the same sample in a study of T-cell reconstitution after alpha-beta-depleted transplantation in children. The TCRbeta library incorporated unique molecular identifiers. TCRdb re-called the PCR reads with MiXCR, one entry per CDR3 protein. The sample comprises a few hundred thousand distinct CDR3 sequences, more than 20% of which are singletons, and around a third rests with the top ten. The sample here was PBMCs, taken before TCRalphabeta/CD19-depleted stem cell transplant. The origin of the receptors is a boy under two years old with Wiskott-Aldrich syndrome, due to receive a stem cell transplant.

This clonotype has only a few counts. In DNA form, the CDR3 reads TGCGCCAGCAGCTTGATGGGACGCTTAGCCAAAAACATTCAGTACTTC. It specifies CASSLMGRLAKNIQYF. The V gene is TRBV5-1, the J gene TRBJ2-4; D may be TRBD1 or TRBD2 (5 bases each). CDR1 SGHRS and CDR2 YFSETQ come from the germline V gene. The V end lost 1 base, the J end lost 0 bases, and 11 bases lay between the germline ends. The length of the CDR3 is 16 residues.

V usage is TRBV6-5 and J usage is TRBJ2-6, with D uncertain. V was shortened by 2 bases and J by 2 bases, with 10 bases between the two germline ends. This CDR3 comprises 16 residues. Germline V gene data show CDR1 as MNHEY and CDR2 as SVGAGI. The CDR3 sequence is CASSYAPRPGANVLTF. DNA for the CDR3: TGTGCCAGCAGTTACGCGCCCAGGCCTGGGGCCAACGTCCTGACTTTC.

This clonotype turned up a few times. CDR3: CAVPSRDPFVNEQFF. Here the CDR3 DNA reads TGTGCCGTGCCAAGCCGCGATCCGTTTGTAAATGAGCAGTTCTTC. The gene calls are TRBV10-3 and TRBJ2-1; no clear D. Germline CDR1 ENHRY, CDR2 SYGVKD. The CDR3 covers 15 residues. V was pared by 11 bases and J by 7 bases, with 24 bases between.

This clonotype was detected a few times. The chain couples TRBV14 to TRBJ2-2; 7 bases line up with TRBD1. The J segment lost 0 bases and the V segment lost 1 base, leaving 2 bases of the junction unmatched. Germline CDR1 is SGHDN and CDR2 is FVKESK. This CDR3 is 16 amino acids long. The CDR3 here is CASSQGRGPNTGELFF. DNA for the CDR3: TGTGCCAGCAGCCAAGGAAGGGGGCCGAACACCGGGGAGCTGTTTTTT.

This clonotype has just a few counts. V usage is TRBV5-1 and J usage is TRBJ2-1; D might be TRBD1 (6 bases). V was pared by 2 bases and J by 6 bases, with 9 bases between. The CDR3 covers 13 residues. Germline CDR1 SGHRS, CDR2 YFSETQ. The chain's CDR3 is CASSLQGFNEQFF. CDR3 nucleotide sequence: TGCGCCAGCAGCTTACAGGGTTTCAATGAGCAGTTCTTC.

The rearrangement uses TRBV29-1 and TRBJ1-5; unclear D gene. V was clipped by 4 bases and J by 4 bases, with 14 bases between them. CDR3 length: 14 residues. Germline CDR1 SQVTM, CDR2 ANQGSEA. This CDR3 is CSVVTSGVNQPQHF. The CDR3 DNA reads TGCAGCGTTGTAACAAGCGGGGTTAATCAGCCCCAGCATTTT.

This chain links TRBV6-1 with TRBJ1-3, with no clear D. V shed 8 bases and J shed 7 bases, with 12 bases lying between them. Germline V gene sequence: CDR1 MNHNS, CDR2 SASEGT. CDR3 length: 12 amino acids. In nucleotides, the CDR3 is TGTGCCAGCGGGCACCTAAGGAACACCATATATTTT. It specifies CASGHLRNTIYF.

This chain joins TRBV28 and TRBJ2-7, with D perhaps matching TRBD1 (6 bases). V lost 10 bases and J lost 2, with 9 bases in between. Germline loops: CDR1 MDHEN, CDR2 SYDVKM. The CDR3 has 11 amino acids. The CDR3, as DNA: TGTGCCACCTGGACAGCCTACGAGCAGTACTTC. Translation: CATWTAYEQYF.

V is TRBV5-1 and J is TRBJ2-3; 8 nucleotides agree with TRBD1. The junction had 7 bases not matched to a gene; V was cut back by 4 bases and J by 0 bases. This CDR3 comprises 16 residues. CDR1 SGHRS and CDR2 YFSETQ come from the germline V gene. CDR3 sequence: CASSTRQGRSTDTQYF. In DNA, the CDR3 is TGCGCCAGCAGCACACGACAGGGGAGAAGCACAGATACGCAGTATTTT.

There are many counts of this clonotype. The chain employs TRBV9 and TRBJ2-1; the match to TRBD1 covers 11 bases. V lost 3 bases and J lost 6; bases outside the gene matches: 5. Germline values: CDR1 SGDLS, CDR2 YYNGEE. The CDR3 has 15 amino acids. The CDR3 DNA follows: TGTGCCAGCAGCGAAAGAGGGACAGGGGGCAATGAGCAGTTCTTC. Amino acids: CASSERGTGGNEQFF.

This clonotype was observed a few times. This rearrangement joins TRBV18 to TRBJ1-2; D gene uncertain. The CDR3 contains 14 residues. The germline gives CDR1 KGHSH, CDR2 LQKENI. Trimming stripped 3 bases from V and 4 bases from J, with 12 bases between. Written as DNA, the CDR3 is TGTGCCAGCTCACCGTACCGGGATTCCTATGGCTACACCTTC. Translation: CASSPYRDSYGYTF.

V and J are TRBV5-1 and TRBJ2-5; D may be TRBD2 (6 bases). This CDR3 has 14 amino acids. Germline V gene lookup returns CDR1 SGHRS and CDR2 YFSETQ. V lost 0 bases and J lost 0, with 6 bases in between. CDR3 in DNA: TGCGCCAGCAGCTTGGAGCGGGACCAAGAGACCCAGTACTTC. Encoded protein: CASSLERDQETQYF.

The rearrangement uses TRBV6-5 and TRBJ1-2; TRBD1 might be the D (5 bases). In germline, CDR1 is MNHEY, CDR2 SVGAGI. This CDR3 comprises 15 residues. V lost 2 bases and J 4 bases, leaving 14 bases between the germline ends. CDR3 sequence: CASSYRQGGGYGYTF. The CDR3 DNA follows: TGTGCCAGCAGTTACAGGCAGGGAGGAGGCTATGGCTACACCTTC.

This chain connects TRBV11-2 to TRBJ2-7; TRBD2 might be the D (6 bases). The ends were cut back, 3 bases at V and 1 base at J, with 16 bases in the middle. This CDR3 is built from 16 residues. The germline V gene has CDR1 SGHAT and CDR2 FQNNGV. Written as DNA, the CDR3 is TGTGCCAGCAGCTTGAGGGGCGGGATCCGTTCCTACGAGCAGTACTTC. The encoded protein is CASSLRGGIRSYEQYF.

The chain employs TRBV10-3 and TRBJ2-7; the D call may be TRBD1 or TRBD2 (5 bases each). Germline V gives CDR1 ENHRY, CDR2 SYGVKD. Trimming left V 2 bases short and J 3 bases short, with 11 bases between. This CDR3 contains 14 residues. CDR3 sequence reads: CAISERGRRYEQYF. CDR3 in DNA: TGTGCCATCAGTGAGAGGGGACGACGCTACGAGCAGTACTTC.

This rearrangement joins TRBV20-1 to TRBJ2-1; 7 nucleotides agree with TRBD1. The CDR3 consists of 17 residues. V was pared by 2 bases and J by 12 bases, with 22 bases of the junction left unmatched. The V gene's germline CDR1 is DFQATT and CDR2 SNEGSKA (reference sequence). CDR3 bases: TGCAGTGCTAGATCCCCATGGTTAGGACAGGCTCGAATGGGGCAGTTCTTC. Amino acid sequence: CSARSPWLGQARMGQFF.

This clonotype came up many times. The V call is TRBV11-1, the J call TRBJ2-7, with 9 bases matching TRBD2. The CDR3 length is 18 residues. With 5 bases clipped from V and 0 bases from J, the junction kept 14 bases outside the gene matches. The germline gives CDR1 SGHAT, CDR2 FQDESV (reference sequence). The CDR3: CASSPEEVAGVSSYEQYF. CDR3 coding DNA: TGTGCCAGCAGCCCAGAGGAGGTAGCGGGAGTGTCCTCCTACGAGCAGTACTTC.

Written as DNA, the CDR3 is TGTGCCATCAAGAATAGCGGGACCTCCGAGCAGTACTTC. Amino acids: CAIKNSGTSEQYF. The rearrangement joins TRBV10-3 to TRBJ2-7, with TRBD2 matching over 8 bases. J was trimmed by 6 bases and V by 7 bases; bases with no gene match: 8. The CDR3 has 13 amino acids. CDR1 is ENHRY and CDR2 is SYGVKD in the germline V gene.

There are a few counts of this clonotype. The rearrangement links TRBV12-3 or TRBV12-4 to TRBJ2-7; tentative D call: TRBD2 (5 bases). The V gene lost 9 bases and the J gene lost 2 bases, with 20 bases spanning the gap. The CDR3 has 15 amino acids. As DNA, the CDR3 is TGTGCCAGTTCCCCAAGAGGACTCATAACCTACGAGCAGTACTTC. It translates to CASSPRGLITYEQYF.

This clonotype has more than one count but fewer than ten. V is TRBV3-1 and J is TRBJ2-7, with a tentative D call TRBD2 (5 bases). CDR3 length: 16 amino acids. V dropped 2 bases and J dropped 0 bases, with 14 bases sitting between them. The germline gives CDR1 LGHDT, CDR2 YNNKEL (reference sequence). CDR3 nucleotides: TGTGCCAGCAGCCAACGGTTCCTAGCTAGCTCCTACGAGCAGTACTTC. This encodes CASSQRFLASSYEQYF.

This clonotype was counted a few times. The genes are TRBV6-6 and TRBJ1-3, with no clear D. The CDR3 is 13 amino acids. Trimming removed 5 bases at V and 2 bases at J, with 7 bases between. CDR1 is MNHNY, CDR2 SVGAGI, per germline (reference sequence). The CDR3 region is CASSGRTGNTIYF. The CDR3 nucleotides read TGTGCCAGCAGTGGAAGGACTGGAAACACCATATATTTT.